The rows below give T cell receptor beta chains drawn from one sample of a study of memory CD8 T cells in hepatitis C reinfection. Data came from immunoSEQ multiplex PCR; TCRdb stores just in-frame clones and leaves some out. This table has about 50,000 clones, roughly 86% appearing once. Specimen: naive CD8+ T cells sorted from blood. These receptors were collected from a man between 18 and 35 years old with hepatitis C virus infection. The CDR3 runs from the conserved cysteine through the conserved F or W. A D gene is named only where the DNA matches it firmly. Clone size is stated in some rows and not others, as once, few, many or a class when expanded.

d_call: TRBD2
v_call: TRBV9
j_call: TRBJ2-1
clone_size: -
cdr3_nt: TGTGCCAGCAGCGTAGGGGGGGGGTTGAATGAGCAGTTCTTC
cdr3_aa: CASSVGGGLNEQFF

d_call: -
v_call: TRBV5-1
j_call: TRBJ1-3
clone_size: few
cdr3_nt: TGCGCCAGCAGCGAGGGCGTCTCGGGAGGAAACACCATATATTTT
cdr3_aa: CASSEGVSGGNTIYF

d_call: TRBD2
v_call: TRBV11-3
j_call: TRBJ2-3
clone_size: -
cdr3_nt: TGTGCCAGCAGCTTAGGAGCGGGGGGGCCGTGGACAGATACGCAGTATTTT
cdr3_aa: CASSLGAGGPWTDTQYF

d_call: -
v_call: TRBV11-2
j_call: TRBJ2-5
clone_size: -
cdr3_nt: TGCGCCAGCAGCTTAGACCCCCTACAAGAGACCCAGTACTTC
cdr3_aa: CASSLDPLQETQYF

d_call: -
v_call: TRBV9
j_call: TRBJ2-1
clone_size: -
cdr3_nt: TGTGCCAGCAGCCCTCCTAGCCGGACTGAGCAGTTCTTC
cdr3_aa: CASSPPSRTEQFF

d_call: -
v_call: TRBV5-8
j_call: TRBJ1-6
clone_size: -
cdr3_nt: TGTGCCAGCAGCTTCCGGGATTTTAATTCACCCCTCCACTTT
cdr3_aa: CASSFRDFNSPLHF

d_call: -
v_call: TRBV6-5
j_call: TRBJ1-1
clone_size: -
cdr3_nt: TGTGCCAGCACCCTTAGTGTCTCCATGAACACTGAAGCTTTCTTT
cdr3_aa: CASTLSVSMNTEAFF

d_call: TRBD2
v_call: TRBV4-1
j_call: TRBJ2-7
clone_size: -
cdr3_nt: TGCGCCAGCAGCCAAGATCTTGGAGGCGGGAGCGGGAACGAGCAGTACTTC
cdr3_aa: CASSQDLGGGSGNEQYF

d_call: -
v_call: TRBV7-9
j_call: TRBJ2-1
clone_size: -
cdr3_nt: TGTGCCAGCAGCCAGGACATGAACAATGAGCAGTTCTTC
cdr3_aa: CASSQDMNNEQFF

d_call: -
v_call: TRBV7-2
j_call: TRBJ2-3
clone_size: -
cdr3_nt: TGTGCCAGCAGCTTAGGAGGTTATCTCACAGATACGCAGTATTTT
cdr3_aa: CASSLGGYLTDTQYF

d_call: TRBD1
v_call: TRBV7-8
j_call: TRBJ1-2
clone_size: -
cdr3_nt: TGTGCCAGCTGGATACCCGGGACAGGGGCAGACTATGGCTACACCTTC
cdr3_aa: CASWIPGTGADYGYTF

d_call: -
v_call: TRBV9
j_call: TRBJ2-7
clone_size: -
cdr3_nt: TGTGCCAGCAGCGCCTCGAGCTCCTACGAGCAGTACTTC
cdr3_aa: CASSASSSYEQYF

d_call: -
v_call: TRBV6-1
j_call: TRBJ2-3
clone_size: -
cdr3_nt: TGTGCCAGCAGTCTCGGGACTAGCACAGATACGCAGTATTTT
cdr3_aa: CASSLGTSTDTQYF

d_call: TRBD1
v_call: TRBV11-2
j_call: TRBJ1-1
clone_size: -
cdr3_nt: TGTGCCAGCAGCCTGCCCGGGACAGGGCTTGGCACTGAAGCTTTCTTT
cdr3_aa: CASSLPGTGLGTEAFF

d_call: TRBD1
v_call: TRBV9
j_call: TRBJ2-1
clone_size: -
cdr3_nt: TGTGCCAGCAGCGTAGCTCGGCAGGGGGCCAGCTACAATGAGCAGTTCTTC
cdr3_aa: CASSVARQGASYNEQFF

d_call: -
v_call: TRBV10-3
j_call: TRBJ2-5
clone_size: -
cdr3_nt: TGTGCCACCAGGCCGGGTTCGGGACATCAAGTACAAGAGACCCAGTACTTC
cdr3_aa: CATRPGSGHQVQETQYF

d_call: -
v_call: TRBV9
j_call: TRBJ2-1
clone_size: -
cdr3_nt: TGTGCCAGCAGCGTAGCAGGTGTCTCCTACAATGAGCAGTTCTTC
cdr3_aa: CASSVAGVSYNEQFF

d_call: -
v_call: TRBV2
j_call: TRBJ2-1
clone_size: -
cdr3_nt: TGTGCCAGCACAAGCGGCGTCGATGAGCAGTTCTTC
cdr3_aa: CASTSGVDEQFF

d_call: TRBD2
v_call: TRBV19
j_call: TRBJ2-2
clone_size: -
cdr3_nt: TGTGCCAGTAGTCTGGGCGGGAGGGCCCTGGTCGGGGAGCTGTTTTTT
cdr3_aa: CASSLGGRALVGELFF

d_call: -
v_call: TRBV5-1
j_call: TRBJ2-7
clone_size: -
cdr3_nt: TGCGCCAGCAGCTTGCTGCCAGGAGGGATACCGTTAAAGTACGAGCAGTACTTC
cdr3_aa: CASSLLPGGIPLKYEQYF

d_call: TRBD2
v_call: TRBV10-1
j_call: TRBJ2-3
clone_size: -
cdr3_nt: TGCGCCAGCAGCGACGCGAGCGGGAGATTCACAGATACGCAGTATTTT
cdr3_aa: CASSDASGRFTDTQYF

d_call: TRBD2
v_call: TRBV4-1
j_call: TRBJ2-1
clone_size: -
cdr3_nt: TGCGCCAGCAGCCAAGGGACCGGGACTAGCGGGAGGGGTAATGAGCAGTTCTTC
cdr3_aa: CASSQGTGTSGRGNEQFF

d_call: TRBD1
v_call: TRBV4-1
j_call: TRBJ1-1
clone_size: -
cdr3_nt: TGCGCCAGCAGCCAAGCGTGGCCAGGGGGCGACTACACTGAAGCTTTCTTT
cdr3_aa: CASSQAWPGGDYTEAFF

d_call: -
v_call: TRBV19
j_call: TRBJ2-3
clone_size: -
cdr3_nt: TGTGCCAGTAGTATAGATCAGGGGCGCACAGATACGCAGTATTTT
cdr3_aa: CASSIDQGRTDTQYF

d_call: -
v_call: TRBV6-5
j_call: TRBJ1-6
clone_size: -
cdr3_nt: TGTGCCAGCAGTTCTCTTCGGGACACCTATAATTCACCCCTCCACTTT
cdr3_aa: CASSSLRDTYNSPLHF

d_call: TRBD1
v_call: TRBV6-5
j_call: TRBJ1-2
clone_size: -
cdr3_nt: TGTGCCAGCACCCCGGGGACAGATGGCTACACCTTC
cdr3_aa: CASTPGTDGYTF

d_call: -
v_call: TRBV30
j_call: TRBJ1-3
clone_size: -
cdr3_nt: TGTGCCTGGGGGGTAGGGGACTCTGGAAACACCATATATTTT
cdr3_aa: CAWGVGDSGNTIYF

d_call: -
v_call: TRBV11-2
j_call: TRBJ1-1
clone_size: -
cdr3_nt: TGTGCCAGCAGCTCAGGGGAGCTTGGGGCTTTCTTT
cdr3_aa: CASSSGELGAFF

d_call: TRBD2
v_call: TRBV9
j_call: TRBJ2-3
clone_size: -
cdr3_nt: TGTGCCAGCACCGAGAGCGGGGGGGCGGCAGATACGCAGTATTTT
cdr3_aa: CASTESGGAADTQYF

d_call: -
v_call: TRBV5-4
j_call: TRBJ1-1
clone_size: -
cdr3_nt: TGTGCCAGCAGCTTAGGGAGTTGGGCTTTCTTT
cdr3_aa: CASSLGSWAFF

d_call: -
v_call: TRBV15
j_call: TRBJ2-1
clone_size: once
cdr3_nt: TGTGCCACCAGCAGAGTACGGGACTACAATGAGCAGTTCTTC
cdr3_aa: CATSRVRDYNEQFF

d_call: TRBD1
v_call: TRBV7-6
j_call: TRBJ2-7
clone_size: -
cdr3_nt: TGTGCCAGCAGCTTAGAGTGGGGAAGCCGGGACAGCTCCTACGAGCAGTACTTC
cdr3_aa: CASSLEWGSRDSSYEQYF

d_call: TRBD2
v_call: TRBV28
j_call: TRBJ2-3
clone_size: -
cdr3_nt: TGTGCCAGCAGTTTATGGGGAGGGAATAACGCAGATACGCAGTATTTT
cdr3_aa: CASSLWGGNNADTQYF

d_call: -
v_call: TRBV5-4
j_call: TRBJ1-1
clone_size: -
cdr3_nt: TGTGCCAGCAGCTTTTTAACAGGAAACACTGAAGCTTTCTTT
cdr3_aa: CASSFLTGNTEAFF

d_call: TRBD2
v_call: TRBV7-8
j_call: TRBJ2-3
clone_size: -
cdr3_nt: TGTGCCAGCAGCCGGACTAGCGGGGGGGCCGCAGATGCGCAGTATTTT
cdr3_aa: CASSRTSGGAADAQYF

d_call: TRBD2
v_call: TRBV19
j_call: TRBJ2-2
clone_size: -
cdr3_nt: TGTGCCAGTAGTCCCCGGACTAGCGGGAGGCCCCTTGTCACCGGGGAGCTGTTTTTT
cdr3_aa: CASSPRTSGRPLVTGELFF